This passage covers 4 T cell receptor beta chains from one sample sequenced in a study of T cells in Graves' hyperthyroidism and ophthalmopathy. TCR beta CDR3 sequences were amplified from RNA transcripts. With the HTBI primer set, the TCR CDR3 went through a first round of RT-PCR. TCRdb processed the multiplex PCR reads anew with MiXCR; each CDR3 protein has one entry. The sample includes about 300,000 distinct CDR3 sequences, roughly 18% of them seen just once. Source material: blood. The receptor source for this set is a man between 45 and 60 years old with Graves' ophthalmopathy.

This clonotype has a handful of counts. The chain links TRBV28 to TRBJ1-2, with TRBD1 matching 8 bases. Trimming removed 11 bases from V and 8 bases from J; junction bases left unmatched: 19. CDR1 and CDR2 (germline): MDHEN, SYDVKM. The length of the CDR3 is 15 residues. The CDR3 spells CAAEGAGGGRGGYTF. The CDR3 region has the DNA TGTGCCGCAGAGGGCGCAGGGGGCGGCCGCGGCGGCTACACCTTC.

CDR3 bases: TGTGCCAGCAGCCATAAAAGTCTGGGGCAGGGTACTGAAGCTTTCTTT. This gives the protein CASSHKSLGQGTEAFF. The J gene is TRBJ1-1, the V gene TRBV14; a possible D gene is TRBD1 (5 bases). Trimming pared 3 bases from V and 5 bases from J, leaving 19 bases between. The CDR3 consists of 16 residues. Germline V CDR1 and CDR2: SGHDN, FVKESK.

The table lists this clonotype with many counts. CDR3 in amino acids: CASSPDLGGFGMADTEAFF. The CDR3 DNA is TGTGCCAGCTCACCTGACCTTGGAGGATTCGGGATGGCGGACACTGAAGCTTTCTTT. The chain links TRBV18 to TRBJ1-1; D call uncertain. This CDR3 is built from 19 residues. Germline V gene data show CDR1 as KGHSH and CDR2 as LQKENI. The germline V and J ends were trimmed by 3 bases and 3 bases, with 26 bases remaining between them.

This clonotype was detected ten times or more. This chain links TRBV2 with TRBJ2-7, with a weak D call TRBD2 (6 bases). Germline V gene sequence: CDR1 SNHLY, CDR2 FYNNEI. V was pared by 6 bases and J by 2 bases, with 8 bases between. This CDR3 spans 12 amino acids. The CDR3 nucleotides read TGTGCCAGCAGCTGGGAGGCCTACGAGCAGTACTTC. It encodes CASSWEAYEQYF.